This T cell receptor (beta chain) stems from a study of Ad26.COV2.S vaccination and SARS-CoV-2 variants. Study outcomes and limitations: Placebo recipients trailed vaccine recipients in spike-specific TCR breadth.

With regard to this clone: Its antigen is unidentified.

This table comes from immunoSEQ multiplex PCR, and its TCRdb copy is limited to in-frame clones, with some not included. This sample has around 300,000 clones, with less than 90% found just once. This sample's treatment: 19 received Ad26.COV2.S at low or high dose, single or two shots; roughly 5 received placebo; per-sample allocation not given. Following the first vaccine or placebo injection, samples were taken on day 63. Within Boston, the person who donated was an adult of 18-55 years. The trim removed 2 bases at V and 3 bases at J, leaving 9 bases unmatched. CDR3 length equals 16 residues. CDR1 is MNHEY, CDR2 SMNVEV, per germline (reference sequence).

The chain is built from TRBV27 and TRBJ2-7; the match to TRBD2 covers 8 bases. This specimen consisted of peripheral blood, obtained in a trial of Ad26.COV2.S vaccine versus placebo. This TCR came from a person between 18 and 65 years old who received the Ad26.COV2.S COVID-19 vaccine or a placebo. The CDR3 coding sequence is TGTGCCAGCAGTTTAACGGGAGGGGCATATAGCTACGAGCAGTACTTC. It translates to CASSLTGGAYSYEQYF.